Listed below are T cell receptor beta chains from one sample, sequenced in a study of shared clonotypes between healthy human individuals. The assay was immunoSEQ multiplex PCR, and TCRdb's table has in-frame clones only and misses some. Of a few million clones in the sample, over 85% were seen once. Sequencing was performed on naive CD4+ T cells sorted from blood. These receptors were obtained from a man younger than 35 in good health. The CDR3 runs from the conserved cysteine through the conserved F or W. Each record gives: clone size, V gene, J gene, D gene, CDR3 DNA, CDR3 protein. D genes are given only for firm matches. Clone sizes are given selectively: once, few, many, or a class where the clone is expanded.

NA	TRBV10-3	TRBJ2-2	NA	TGTGCCATCAATGGGGGAACCGGGGAGCTGTTTTTT	CAINGGTGELFF
NA	TRBV7-2	TRBJ1-4	TRBD1	TGTGCCAGCAGCTTAGTTCGCAGGGGGGCTAATGAAAAACTGTTTTTT	CASSLVRRGANEKLFF
NA	TRBV2	TRBJ2-5	TRBD2	TGTGCCAGCTCCCGACTAGCGGGCGGGGCCCAGTACTTC	CASSRLAGGAQYF
once	TRBV5-4	TRBJ2-3	TRBD1	TGTGCCAGCAGCTTAAGACAGGGGGGAACAGATACGCAGTATTTT	CASSLRQGGTDTQYF
NA	TRBV30	TRBJ1-2	NA	TGTGCCTGGAGTGTACGGGAAAACTATGGCTACACCTTC	CAWSVRENYGYTF
NA	TRBV11-1	TRBJ2-5	TRBD1	TGTGCCAGCAGCCAGGAGCCAGGGGGATGGGAGACCCAGTACTTC	CASSQEPGGWETQYF
NA	TRBV10-2	TRBJ1-4	TRBD1	TGCGCCAGCAGCAGGGGGACTTCTGAAAAACTGTTTTTT	CASSRGTSEKLFF
once	TRBV18	TRBJ2-2	NA	TGTGCCAGCTCACGGTCAGCCTTGAACACCGGGGAGCTGTTTTTT	CASSRSALNTGELFF
NA	TRBV19	TRBJ2-1	NA	TGTGCCAGTAGTCCCGGACAGTACAATGAGCAGTTCTTC	CASSPGQYNEQFF
NA	TRBV10-3	TRBJ1-5	NA	TGTGCCATCAGTGATTTCAACGGCAATCAGCCCCAGCATTTT	CAISDFNGNQPQHF
NA	TRBV30	TRBJ2-7	TRBD1	TGTGCCTGGAGTGCGGGACAGGCTCCAAACGAGCAGTACTTC	CAWSAGQAPNEQYF
NA	TRBV28	TRBJ2-2	TRBD1	TGTGCCAGCTACCCCCGAGGGACAGTGAGCCCCGGGGAGCTGTTTTTT	CASYPRGTVSPGELFF
few	TRBV25-1	TRBJ1-1	NA	TGTGCCAGCAGTGAATGGAAGGGCGTCGACACTGAAGCTTTCTTT	CASSEWKGVDTEAFF
NA	TRBV7-2	TRBJ2-3	NA	TGTGCCAGCGTTTGGAGAACCTCCACAGATACGCAGTATTTT	CASVWRTSTDTQYF
NA	TRBV4-1	TRBJ2-2	NA	TGCGCCAGCCAAACAGGGTCCGGGGAGCTGTTTTTT	CASQTGSGELFF
NA	TRBV28	TRBJ1-2	NA	TGTGCCAGCAGCAACATGCGCCTCGGCAGCTACACCTTC	CASSNMRLGSYTF
NA	TRBV7-2	TRBJ1-1	NA	TGTGCCAGCAGCTGGGGCGCCGGGTCTGGGACTGAAGCTTTCTTT	CASSWGAGSGTEAFF
NA	TRBV5-4	TRBJ2-5	NA	TGTGCCACCCGGCGATTTCAAGAGACCCAGTACTTC	CATRRFQETQYF
NA	TRBV10-3	TRBJ2-5	NA	TGTGCCATCAGTGATGCGGGAGAGACCCAGTACTTC	CAISDAGETQYF
NA	TRBV11-2	TRBJ2-5	TRBD2	TGTGCCAGCAGCTTAGGAGTAGCGGGAAAAGAGACCCAGTACTTC	CASSLGVAGKETQYF
NA	TRBV15	TRBJ2-7	NA	TGTGCCACCAGCAGAGTTTCTGGAAACTACGAGCAGTACTTC	CATSRVSGNYEQYF
NA	TRBV30	TRBJ2-5	TRBD2	TGTGCCTGGAATTCCGGGACTAGATTAGGGGAGACCCAGTACTTC	CAWNSGTRLGETQYF
NA	TRBV25-1	TRBJ2-1	NA	TGTGCCAGCAGTGAGGGGGGAGGAACCTACAATGAGCAGTTCTTC	CASSEGGGTYNEQFF
NA	TRBV21-1	TRBJ2-7	NA	TGTGCCAGCAGCAAAGCGCGGCAGACCTACGAGCAGTACTTC	CASSKARQTYEQYF
NA	TRBV5-1	TRBJ1-1	NA	TGCGCCAGCAGCGGAGCAGGGTACACTGAAGCTTTCTTT	CASSGAGYTEAFF
once	TRBV27	TRBJ2-7	NA	TGTGCCAGCAGTGCACCAAACTCCTACGAGCAGTACTTC	CASSAPNSYEQYF
NA	TRBV5-5	TRBJ2-5	NA	TGTGCCAGCAGCTTATCGCAACCCACGACCCAGTACTTC	CASSLSQPTTQYF
NA	TRBV10-1	TRBJ2-6	NA	TGCGCCAGCAGTGGCCCCTCTGGGGCCAACGTCCTGACTTTC	CASSGPSGANVLTF
few	TRBV6-1	TRBJ1-1	NA	TGTGCCAGCAGTGAACCGGACCGGCGTGAAGCTTTCTTT	CASSEPDRREAFF
NA	TRBV7-2	TRBJ1-1	NA	TGTGCCAGCAGCTTAGATGGCAGGGCGAACACTGAAGCTTTCTTT	CASSLDGRANTEAFF
once	TRBV28	TRBJ2-7	TRBD2	TGTGCCAGCAGCTTAGCGGGTCCCTACGAGCAGTACTTC	CASSLAGPYEQYF
NA	TRBV6-1	TRBJ2-7	TRBD2	TGTGCCAGCAGTGCCGGGGCCGGGAGGTTACTCTACGAGCAGTACTTC	CASSAGAGRLLYEQYF
NA	TRBV6-6	TRBJ1-4	TRBD1	TGTGCCAGCAGTTACTCGGGACAGGGGCGGGAAAAACTGTTTTTT	CASSYSGQGREKLFF
NA	TRBV29-1	TRBJ2-5	NA	TGCAGCGTCGTGATGGGAAAAGAGACCCAGTACTTC	CSVVMGKETQYF
NA	TRBV6-6	TRBJ1-1	TRBD1	TGTGCCAGCAGGAGAGACAGGGCCGAAGCTTTCTTT	CASRRDRAEAFF
NA	TRBV18	TRBJ1-3	NA	TGTGCCAGCTCACCGCCCTCGGCCGGAAACACCATATATTTT	CASSPPSAGNTIYF
NA	TRBV5-1	TRBJ2-5	NA	TGCGCCAGCAGCTTGGAAACAGGCAGAGAGACCCAGTACTTC	CASSLETGRETQYF
NA	TRBV6-5	TRBJ2-6	NA	TGTGCCAGCAGTTACTCCGATAGCTCTGGGGCCAACGTCCTGACTTTC	CASSYSDSSGANVLTF
NA	TRBV7-9	TRBJ1-2	NA	TGTGCCAGCAGCCCCGGGATTAGCATCGGCTATGGCTACACCTTC	CASSPGISIGYGYTF
NA	TRBV5-1	TRBJ2-3	TRBD1	TGCGCCAGCAGCTTCACAGGGGTGGCAGATACGCAGTATTTT	CASSFTGVADTQYF
NA	TRBV2	TRBJ1-3	NA	TGTGCCAGCAGGGGGGACCTCTCTGGAAACACCATATATTTT	CASRGDLSGNTIYF
once	TRBV6-1	TRBJ1-5	NA	TGTGCCAGCAGTGAAGCGCATGGCGTTGGGAGCAATCAGCCCCAGCATTTT	CASSEAHGVGSNQPQHF
NA	TRBV4-1	TRBJ2-7	TRBD2	TGCGCCAGCAGCCAAGGGGGACTAGCGGGGGGGCCCGAGCAGTACTTC	CASSQGGLAGGPEQYF
few	TRBV5-1	TRBJ2-1	TRBD1	TGCGCCAGCAGCTGGACAGGGGACAATGAGCAGTTCTTC	CASSWTGDNEQFF
NA	TRBV7-9	TRBJ2-7	TRBD2	TGTGCCAGCCCCTTCAGTCCCGGGTCTAGCGGGGGAACCTACGAGCAGTACTTC	CASPFSPGSSGGTYEQYF
NA	TRBV5-1	TRBJ2-1	NA	TGCGCCAGCAGCCTCCTAGGGGGGGGACCCTACAATGAGCAGTTCTTC	CASSLLGGGPYNEQFF
NA	TRBV5-6	TRBJ1-1	NA	TGTGCCAGCAGTGGGGACGGGCTTGGCACTGAAGCTTTCTTT	CASSGDGLGTEAFF
NA	TRBV4-1	TRBJ2-7	NA	TGCGCCAGCAGCCAAGAGACAGGCTACTACGAGCAGTACTTC	CASSQETGYYEQYF
NA	TRBV2	TRBJ2-3	NA	TGTGCCAGCAGCCCTCGATGGGGGGGCACAGATACGCAGTATTTT	CASSPRWGGTDTQYF
NA	TRBV5-4	TRBJ2-7	NA	TGTGCCAGCAGCTTGGAGGGGGGGATCTACGAGCAGTACTTC	CASSLEGGIYEQYF